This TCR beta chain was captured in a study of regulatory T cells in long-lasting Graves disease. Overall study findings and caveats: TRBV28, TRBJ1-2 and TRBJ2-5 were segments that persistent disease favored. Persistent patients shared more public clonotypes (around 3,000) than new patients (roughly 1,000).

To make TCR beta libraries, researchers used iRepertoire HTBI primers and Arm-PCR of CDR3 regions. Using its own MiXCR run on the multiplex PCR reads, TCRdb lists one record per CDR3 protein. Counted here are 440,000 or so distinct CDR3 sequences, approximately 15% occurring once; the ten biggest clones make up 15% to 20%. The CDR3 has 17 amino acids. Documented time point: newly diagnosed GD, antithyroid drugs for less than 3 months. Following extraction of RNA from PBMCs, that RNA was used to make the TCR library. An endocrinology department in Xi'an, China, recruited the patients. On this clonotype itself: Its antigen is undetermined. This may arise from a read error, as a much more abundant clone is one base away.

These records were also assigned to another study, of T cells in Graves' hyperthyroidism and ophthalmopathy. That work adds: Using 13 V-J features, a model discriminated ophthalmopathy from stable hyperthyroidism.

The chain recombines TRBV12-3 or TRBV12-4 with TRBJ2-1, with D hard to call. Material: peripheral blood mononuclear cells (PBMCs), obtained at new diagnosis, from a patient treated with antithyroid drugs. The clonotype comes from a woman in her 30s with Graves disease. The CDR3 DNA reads TGTGCCAGCAGTTCCGATTATGGGGAATCGGGCTACAATAAGCAGTTCTTC. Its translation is CASSSDYGESGYNKQFF.